This T cell receptor beta chain was documented in a study of control samples from healthy donors and cancer patients. The CDR3 length is 15 residues. In germline, CDR1 is SNHLY, CDR2 FYNNEI. J was trimmed by 4 bases and V by 5 bases; bases with no gene match: 2. Data came from immunoSEQ multiplex PCR; TCRdb stores just in-frame clones and leaves some out. The sample yields about 150,000 clones, 93% seen once. The rearrangement joins TRBV2 to TRBJ2-2; TRBD2 agrees at 12 bases. Material: blood. This clonotype was obtained from a man between 18 and 29 years old in good health. The CDR3 sequence: CASSLLAGGTGELFF. CDR3 DNA sequence: TGTGCCAGCAGTTTACTAGCGGGGGGCACCGGGGAGCTGTTTTTT.